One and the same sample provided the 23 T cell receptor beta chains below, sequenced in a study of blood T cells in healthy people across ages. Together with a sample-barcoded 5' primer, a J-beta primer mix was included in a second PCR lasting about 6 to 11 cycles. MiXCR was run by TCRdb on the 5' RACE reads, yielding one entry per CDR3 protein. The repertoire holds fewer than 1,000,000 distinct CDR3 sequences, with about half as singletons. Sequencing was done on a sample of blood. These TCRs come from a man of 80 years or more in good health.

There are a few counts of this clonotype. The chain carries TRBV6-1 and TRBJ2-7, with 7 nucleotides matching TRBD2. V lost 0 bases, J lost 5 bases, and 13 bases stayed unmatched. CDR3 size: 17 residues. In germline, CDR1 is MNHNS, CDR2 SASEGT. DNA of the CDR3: TGTGCCAGCAGTGAAGCGTTACTCGGCGGGGGACGGAACGAGCAGTACTTC. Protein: CASSEALLGGGRNEQYF.

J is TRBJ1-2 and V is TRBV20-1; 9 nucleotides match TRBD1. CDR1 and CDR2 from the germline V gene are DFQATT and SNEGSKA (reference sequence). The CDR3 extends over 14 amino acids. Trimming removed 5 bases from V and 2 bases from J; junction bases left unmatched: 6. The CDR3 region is CSAGPGTGNYGYTF. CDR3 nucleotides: TGCAGTGCTGGTCCCGGGACAGGGAACTATGGCTACACCTTC.

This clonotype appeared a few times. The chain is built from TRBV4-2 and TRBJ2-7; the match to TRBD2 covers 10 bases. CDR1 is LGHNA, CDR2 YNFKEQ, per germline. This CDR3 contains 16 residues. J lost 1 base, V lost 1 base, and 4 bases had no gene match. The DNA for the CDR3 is TGTGCCAGCAGCCAAGTCGGACTAGCGGAGTCCTACGAGCAGTACTTC. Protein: CASSQVGLAESYEQYF.

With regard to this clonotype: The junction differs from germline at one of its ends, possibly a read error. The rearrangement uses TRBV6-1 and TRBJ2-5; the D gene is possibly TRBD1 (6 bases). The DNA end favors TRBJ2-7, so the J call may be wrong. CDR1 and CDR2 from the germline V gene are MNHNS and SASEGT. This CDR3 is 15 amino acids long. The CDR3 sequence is CAGSETTGYRHEQYF. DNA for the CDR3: TGTGCCGGCAGTGAAACCACAGGGTACCGGCACGAGCAGTACTTC.

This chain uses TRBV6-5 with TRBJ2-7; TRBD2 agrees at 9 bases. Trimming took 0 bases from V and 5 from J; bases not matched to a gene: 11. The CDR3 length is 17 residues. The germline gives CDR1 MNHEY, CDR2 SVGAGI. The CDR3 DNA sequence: TGTGCCAGCAGTTACTCGAGCCCCGGTAGCGGGAGCGACGAGCAGTACTTC. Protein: CASSYSSPGSGSDEQYF.

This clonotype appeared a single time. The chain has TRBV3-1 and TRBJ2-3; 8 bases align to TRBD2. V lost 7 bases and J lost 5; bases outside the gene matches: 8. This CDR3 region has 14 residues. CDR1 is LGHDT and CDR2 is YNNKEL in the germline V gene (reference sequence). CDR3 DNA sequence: TGTGCCAGCACGGGCGGGGGGAGAGGAGATACGCAGTATTTT. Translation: CASTGGGRGDTQYF.

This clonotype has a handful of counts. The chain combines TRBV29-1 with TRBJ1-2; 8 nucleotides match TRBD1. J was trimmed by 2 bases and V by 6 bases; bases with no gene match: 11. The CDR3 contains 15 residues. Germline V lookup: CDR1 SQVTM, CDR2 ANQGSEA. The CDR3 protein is CSVTGTGTLNYGYTF. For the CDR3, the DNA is TGCAGCGTGACCGGGACAGGCACGCTAAACTATGGCTACACCTTC.

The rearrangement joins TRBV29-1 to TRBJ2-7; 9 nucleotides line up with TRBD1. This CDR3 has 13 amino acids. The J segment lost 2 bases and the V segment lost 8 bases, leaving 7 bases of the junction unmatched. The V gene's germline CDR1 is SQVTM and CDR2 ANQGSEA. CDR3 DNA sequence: TGCAGCACTGGGACAGGGAGCACCTACGAGCAGTACTTC. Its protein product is CSTGTGSTYEQYF.

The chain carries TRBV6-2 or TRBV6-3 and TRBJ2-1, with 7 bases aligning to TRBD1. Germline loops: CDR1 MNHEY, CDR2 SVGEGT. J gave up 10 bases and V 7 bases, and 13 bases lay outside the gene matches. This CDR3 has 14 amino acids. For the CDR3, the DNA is TGTGCCAGCATCCTAACCGGGACAGTGGGGGAGCAGTTCTTC. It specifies CASILTGTVGEQFF.

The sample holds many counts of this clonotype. The CDR3 bases are TGTGCCAGCAGCGTACACGGGAGCGCTTACGAGCAGTACTTC. This translates into CASSVHGSAYEQYF. This chain connects TRBV9 to TRBJ2-7, with D maybe TRBD2 (6 bases). Germline CDR1 and CDR2: SGDLS and YYNGEE. Trimming shortened V by 1 base and J by 4 bases, and 12 bases separated the two germline ends. This CDR3 spans 14 amino acids.

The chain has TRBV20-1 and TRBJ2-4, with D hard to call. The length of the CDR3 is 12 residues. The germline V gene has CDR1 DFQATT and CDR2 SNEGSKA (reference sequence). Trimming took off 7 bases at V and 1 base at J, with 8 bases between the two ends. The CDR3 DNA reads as TGCAGTGTTCAACTCGCCAAAAACATTCAGTACTTC. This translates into CSVQLAKNIQYF.

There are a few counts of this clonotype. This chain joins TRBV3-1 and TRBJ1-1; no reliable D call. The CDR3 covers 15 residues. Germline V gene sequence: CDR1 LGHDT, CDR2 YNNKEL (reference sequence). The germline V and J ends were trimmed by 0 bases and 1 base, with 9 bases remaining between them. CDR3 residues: CASSQESAANTEAFF. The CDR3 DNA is TGTGCCAGCAGCCAAGAATCCGCAGCGAACACTGAAGCTTTCTTT.

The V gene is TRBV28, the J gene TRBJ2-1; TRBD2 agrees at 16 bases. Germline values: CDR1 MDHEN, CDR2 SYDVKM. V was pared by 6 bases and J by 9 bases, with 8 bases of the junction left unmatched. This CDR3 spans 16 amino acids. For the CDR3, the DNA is TGTGCCAGCAGGGAACCGGGACTAGCGGGAGGGTGTGAGCAGTTCTTC. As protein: CASREPGLAGGCEQFF.

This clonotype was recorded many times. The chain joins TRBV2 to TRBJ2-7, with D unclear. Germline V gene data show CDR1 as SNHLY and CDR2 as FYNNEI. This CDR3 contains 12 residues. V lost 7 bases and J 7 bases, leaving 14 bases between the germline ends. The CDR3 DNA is TGTGCCAGCACGGCTTCAGCTGGAGAGCAGTACTTC. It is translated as CASTASAGEQYF.

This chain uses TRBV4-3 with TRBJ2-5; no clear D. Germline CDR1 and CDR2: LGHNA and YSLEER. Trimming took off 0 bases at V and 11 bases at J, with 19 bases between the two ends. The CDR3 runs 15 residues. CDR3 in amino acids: CASSQDPQAPGEQYF. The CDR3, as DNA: TGCGCCAGCAGCCAAGATCCCCAGGCCCCTGGAGAGCAGTACTTC.

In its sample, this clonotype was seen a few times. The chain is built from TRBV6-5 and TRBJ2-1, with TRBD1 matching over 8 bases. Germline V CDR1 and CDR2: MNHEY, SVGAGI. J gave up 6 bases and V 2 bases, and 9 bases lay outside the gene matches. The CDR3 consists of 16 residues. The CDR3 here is CASSYAQGAQGNEQFF. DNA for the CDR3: TGTGCCAGCAGTTACGCTCAGGGGGCCCAAGGCAATGAGCAGTTCTTC.

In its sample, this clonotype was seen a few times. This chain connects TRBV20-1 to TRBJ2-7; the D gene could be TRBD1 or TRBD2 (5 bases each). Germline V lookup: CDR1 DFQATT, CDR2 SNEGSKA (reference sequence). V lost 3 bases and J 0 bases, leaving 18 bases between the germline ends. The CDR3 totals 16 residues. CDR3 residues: CSASIIGDLFSYEQYF. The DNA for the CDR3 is TGCAGTGCTAGTATTATCGGGGACCTCTTCTCCTACGAGCAGTACTTC.

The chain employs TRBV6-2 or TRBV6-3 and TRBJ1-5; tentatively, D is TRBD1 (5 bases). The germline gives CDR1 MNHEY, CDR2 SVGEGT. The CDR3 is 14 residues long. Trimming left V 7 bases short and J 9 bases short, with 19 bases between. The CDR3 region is CASKRDDHSRPQHF. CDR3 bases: TGTGCCAGCAAGCGGGACGACCATAGTCGGCCCCAGCATTTT.

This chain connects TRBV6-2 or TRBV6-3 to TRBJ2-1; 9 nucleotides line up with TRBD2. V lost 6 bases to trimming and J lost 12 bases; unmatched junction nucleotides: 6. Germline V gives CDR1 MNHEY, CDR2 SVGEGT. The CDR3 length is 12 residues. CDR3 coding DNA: TGTGCCAGCAGATCAGCGGGAGGCGGGCAGTTCTTC. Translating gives CASRSAGGGQFF.

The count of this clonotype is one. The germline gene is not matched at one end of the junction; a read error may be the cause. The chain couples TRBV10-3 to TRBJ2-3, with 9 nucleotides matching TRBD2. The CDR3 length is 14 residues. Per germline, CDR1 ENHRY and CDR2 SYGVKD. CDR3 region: CAICAGGITDAQYF. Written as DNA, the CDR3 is TGTGCCATCTGCGCGGGAGGGATCACAGATGCGCAGTATTTT.

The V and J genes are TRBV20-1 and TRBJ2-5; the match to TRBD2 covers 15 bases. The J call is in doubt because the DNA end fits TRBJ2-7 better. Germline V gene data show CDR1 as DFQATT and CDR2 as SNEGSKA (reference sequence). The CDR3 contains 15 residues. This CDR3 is CSATGLAGGYIEQYF. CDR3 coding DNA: TGCAGTGCAACGGGACTAGCGGGAGGTTATATCGAGCAGTACTTC.

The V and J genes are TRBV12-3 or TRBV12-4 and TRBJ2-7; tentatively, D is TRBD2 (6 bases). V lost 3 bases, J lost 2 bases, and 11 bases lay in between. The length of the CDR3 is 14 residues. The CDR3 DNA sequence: TGTGCCAGCAGTTTCCGACTAGGACCCTACGAGCAGTACTTC. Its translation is CASSFRLGPYEQYF.

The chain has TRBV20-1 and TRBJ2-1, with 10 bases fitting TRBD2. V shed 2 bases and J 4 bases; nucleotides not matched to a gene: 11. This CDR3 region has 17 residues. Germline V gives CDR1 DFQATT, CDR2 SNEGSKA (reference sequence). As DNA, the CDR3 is TGCAGTGCTAGAAGTGGAGGACTAGCGGACTATTACAATGAGCAGTTCTTC. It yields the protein CSARSGGLADYYNEQFF.